This entry describes one T cell receptor beta chain. Other DNA sequences in this specimen translate into the identical CDR3. The data were taken from a study of blood T cell repertoires in COVID-19. CDR3 length equals 15 residues. Germline loops: CDR1 LGHDT, CDR2 YNNKEL (reference sequence). With 0 bases removed from V and 1 base from J, the gap between germline ends came to 7 bases. Cohort placement rested on clinical history that participants reported themselves. Only in-frame clones appear in the TCRdb table, and some are missing; sequencing was by immunoSEQ multiplex PCR. This sample has 250,000 to 400,000 clones, with 85% found just once.

This TCR was sampled from a woman under 40 who had been exposed to COVID-19. The sequenced material came from PBMCs or T cells enriched from blood (not recorded which). This rearrangement joins TRBV3-1 (or the pseudogene TRBV3-2) to TRBJ1-5; no definite D call. The DNA of the CDR3 is TGTGCCAGCAGCCAAGATCACAGAAGCAATCAGCCCCAGCATTTT. Translating it yields CASSQDHRSNQPQHF.